This entry concerns a single TCR beta chain. Its antigen remains unidentified. V was clipped by 4 bases and J by 4 bases, with 11 bases between them. Germline CDR1 reads SGDLS; CDR2 reads YYNGEE. This CDR3 comprises 13 residues. Only in-frame clones appear in the TCRdb table, and some are missing; sequencing was by immunoSEQ multiplex PCR. The sample contains roughly 70,000 clones, 83% of which appear only once. This sample is part of a study of T cell responses to AZD1222 COVID-19 vaccine. Findings and limits, study-wide: Reports indicate that nearly half of spike-specific TCRs are directed at unmutated variant regions. Clonal diversity was possibly underestimated; the donors were predominantly white British and more often female. Distributed over spike, vaccine-associated CD4 TCRs predominated at 160-218 and 743-854.

V usage is TRBV9 and J usage is TRBJ1-1; D is undetermined. The source of this sequence is an adult who received the AZD1222 COVID-19 vaccine. Sequenced here: peripheral blood, sampled 28 days after the second AZD1222 dose. The chain's CDR3 is CASSHGQITEAFF. For the CDR3, the DNA is TGTGCCAGCAGCCATGGTCAAATCACTGAAGCTTTCTTT.